This T cell receptor beta chain was sequenced during a study of cytomegalovirus exposure and HLA in healthy donors. About the study: For the 300 to 450 genotyped donors, 75% to 90% fell within the Caucasian-associated ancestry cluster. Findings and limits, study-wide: Later analysis suggested most CMV-associated TCR beta chains were HLA-restricted. In a later analysis, approximately 15,000 TCR beta sequences were associated with HLA alleles at 0.05 false discovery rate. Generally TCR sequences proved uncommon, though certain public TCRs appeared in numerous donors.

Primers: 60 Vbeta forward and 13 Jbeta reverse. TCRdb's table, derived via immunoSEQ multiplex PCR, lists solely in-frame clones and lacks some. The data hold around 130,000 clones, with roughly 8.3% observed a single time. As concerns this clone: Its specificity is unknown.

V lost 3 bases and J lost 0, with 12 bases in between. The CDR3 totals 16 residues. The germline gives CDR1 ENHRY, CDR2 SYGVKD. The chain couples TRBV10-3 to TRBJ2-1; D gene ambiguous. This sequence was found in a man aged 35-49 years in good health and CMV-seronegative. Material for sequencing was PBMCs. The CDR3 reads CAISDFDISSYNEQFF. The CDR3 nucleotides are TGTGCCATCAGTGATTTCGACATAAGCTCCTACAATGAGCAGTTCTTC.